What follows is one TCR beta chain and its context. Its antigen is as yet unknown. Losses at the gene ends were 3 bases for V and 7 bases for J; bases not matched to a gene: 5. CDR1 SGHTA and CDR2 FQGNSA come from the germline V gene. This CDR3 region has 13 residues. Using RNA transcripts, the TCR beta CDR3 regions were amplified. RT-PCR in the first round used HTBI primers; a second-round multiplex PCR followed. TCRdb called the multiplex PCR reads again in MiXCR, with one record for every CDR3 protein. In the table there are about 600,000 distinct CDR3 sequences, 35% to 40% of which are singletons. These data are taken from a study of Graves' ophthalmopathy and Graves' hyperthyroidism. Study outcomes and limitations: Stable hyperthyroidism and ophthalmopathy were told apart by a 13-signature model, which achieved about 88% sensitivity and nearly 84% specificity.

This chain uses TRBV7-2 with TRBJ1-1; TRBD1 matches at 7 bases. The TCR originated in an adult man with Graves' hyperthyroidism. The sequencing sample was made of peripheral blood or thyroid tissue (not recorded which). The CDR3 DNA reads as TGTGCCAGCAGCTTCCGGGACAGCCGTGAAGCTTTCTTT. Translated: CASSFRDSREAFF.